This entry lists 16 T cell receptor beta chains sequenced from one sample in a study of T cell responses to AZD1222 COVID-19 vaccine. This table comes from immunoSEQ multiplex PCR, and its TCRdb copy is limited to in-frame clones, with some not included. In the table there are 130,000 or so clones, more than 75% of which are singletons. This sample comprised peripheral blood, obtained on day 0 of AZD1222 vaccination. These receptors were collected from an adult in good health.

This clone has just a few counts. V and J are TRBV3-1 (or the pseudogene TRBV3-2) and TRBJ1-2, with D uncertain. The CDR3 length is 15 residues. The germline V and J ends were trimmed by 2 bases and 0 bases, with 10 bases remaining between them. Germline V gene data show CDR1 as LGHDT and CDR2 as YNNKEL (reference sequence). CDR3 DNA: TGTGCCAGCAGCCAATCGGTGTCGCCTAACTATGGCTACACCTTC. Residues: CASSQSVSPNYGYTF.

This sequence joins TRBV7-3 and TRBJ2-1; D is unclear. Germline V lookup: CDR1 SGHTA, CDR2 FQGTGA. V lost 2 bases to trimming and J lost 9 bases, with 14 bases between them. CDR3 length: 14 residues. The DNA for the CDR3 is TGTGCCAGCAGCTTAGTTTCGGTGTCCGGTGAGCAGTTCTTC. This encodes CASSLVSVSGEQFF.

This chain links TRBV14 with TRBJ2-1; D remains ambiguous. Deletions cut 5 bases from V and 4 bases from J, with 9 bases between. The CDR3 consists of 13 residues. CDR1 is SGHDN, CDR2 FVKESK, per germline. This chain's CDR3 is CASSVLRYNEQFF. Here the CDR3 DNA reads TGTGCCAGCAGCGTACTAAGATACAATGAGCAGTTCTTC. The full variable domain, in which reference TRBV14 and TRBJ2-1 provide the parts outside the CDR3, is EAGVTQFPSHSVIEKGQTVTLRCDPISGHDNLYWYRRVMGKEIKFLLHFVKESKQDESGMPNNRFLAERTGGTYSTLKVQPAELEDSGVYFCASSVLRYNEQFFGPGTRLTVL.

V is TRBV19 and J is TRBJ1-4, with 8 nucleotides matching TRBD1. V lost 4 bases to trimming and J lost 0 bases; unmatched junction nucleotides: 4. The CDR3 spans 16 residues. Germline lookup yields CDR1 LNHDA and CDR2 SQIVND (reference sequence). The CDR3 DNA sequence: TGTGCCAGTAGTAGACAGGGGACCTCAACTAATGAAAAACTGTTTTTT. Translated: CASSRQGTSTNEKLFF.

The CDR3 loop is CASSGRDISHEQYF. The CDR3 DNA reads as TGTGCCAGCAGTGGGCGGGACATTTCGCACGAGCAGTACTTC. This chain uses TRBV2 with TRBJ2-7; D may correspond to TRBD1 or TRBD2 (6 bases each). The CDR3 length is 14 residues. V shed 4 bases and J shed 5 bases, with 15 bases lying between them. In germline, CDR1 is SNHLY, CDR2 FYNNEI.

The gene calls are TRBV28 and TRBJ1-5; possible D gene TRBD1, 5 bases. In germline, CDR1 is MDHEN, CDR2 SYDVKM. The CDR3 is 14 residues long. V was shortened by 7 bases and J by 0 bases, with 10 bases between the two germline ends. The CDR3 nucleotides are TGTGCCAGCATCCAGGGTATTAGCAATCAGCCCCAGCATTTT. As protein: CASIQGISNQPQHF.

The V gene is TRBV3-1 (or the pseudogene TRBV3-2), the J gene TRBJ1-2, with 7 bases fitting TRBD1. This CDR3 contains 14 residues. Germline V gene data show CDR1 as LGHDT and CDR2 as YNNKEL (reference sequence). V shed 3 bases and J 6 bases; nucleotides not matched to a gene: 7. Written as DNA, the CDR3 is TGTGCCAGCAGCCAGAATGGACAGGAGGATGGCTACACCTTC. This encodes CASSQNGQEDGYTF.

This chain links TRBV19 with TRBJ1-5; D might be TRBD1 (6 bases). With 3 bases removed from V and 0 bases from J, the gap between germline ends came to 12 bases. This CDR3 has 16 residues. The germline gives CDR1 LNHDA, CDR2 SQIVND (reference sequence). CDR3: CASSMGTKYSNQPQHF. CDR3 in DNA: TGTGCCAGTAGTATGGGGACAAAGTATAGCAATCAGCCCCAGCATTTT.

This clone was seen just once. V and J are TRBV19 and TRBJ1-5; 11 bases are shared with TRBD1. Germline values: CDR1 LNHDA, CDR2 SQIVND (reference sequence). Unmatched junction bases numbered 4, after V lost 3 bases and J lost 3 bases. CDR3 size: 16 residues. CDR3 residues: CASSIKGQGDNQPQHF. The CDR3 coding sequence is TGTGCCAGTAGTATCAAGGGACAGGGGGACAATCAGCCCCAGCATTTT.

V is TRBV3-1 (or the pseudogene TRBV3-2) and J is TRBJ2-3; 7 bases are a match to TRBD2. Germline CDR1 LGHDT, CDR2 YNNKEL (reference sequence). There are 14 residues in the CDR3. The J segment lost 2 bases and the V segment lost 9 bases, leaving 8 bases of the junction unmatched. The CDR3 DNA reads TGTGCCAGTAAGCGGGGACCTGACACAGATACGCAGTATTTT. Translated: CASKRGPDTDTQYF.

The chain employs TRBV7-2 and TRBJ1-1; possible D gene TRBD1, 5 bases. This CDR3 has 14 residues. V was trimmed by 1 base and J by 2 bases, leaving 8 bases between them. Per germline, CDR1 SGHTA and CDR2 FQGNSA. CDR3 amino acids: CASSLGQGNTEAFF. The CDR3 coding sequence is TGTGCCAGCAGCTTAGGGCAGGGAAACACTGAAGCTTTCTTT.

This chain uses TRBV12-3 or TRBV12-4 with TRBJ2-5; TRBD1 is a possible D gene (6 bases). The CDR3 extends over 13 amino acids. Trimming removed 1 base at V and 7 bases at J, with 10 bases between. The CDR3 DNA reads TGTGCCAGCAGTTTAGTGGCAGGGGCGACCCAGTACTTC. It specifies CASSLVAGATQYF.

CDR3: CARSLSAAVNQGPEQYF. Written as DNA, the CDR3 is TGTGCCAGAAGCTTATCGGCGGCCGTGAACCAGGGTCCCGAGCAGTACTTC. The chain is built from TRBV7-5 and TRBJ2-7; the table's D call, TRBD1, was not checked against the DNA. TRBV7-5 is a pseudogene. This CDR3 is 17 amino acids long.

CDR3 residues: CASSPNDAGQQFF. The CDR3 DNA is TGTGCCAGCAGTCCCAATGACGCGGGCCAGCAGTTCTTC. V usage is TRBV6-5 and J usage is TRBJ2-1, with D perhaps TRBD2 (5 bases). Per germline, CDR1 MNHEY and CDR2 SVGAGI. Trimming shortened V by 5 bases and J by 11 bases, and 16 bases separated the two germline ends. This CDR3 contains 13 residues.

The rearrangement links TRBV15 to TRBJ2-1; D is unclear. V lost 3 bases and J 5 bases, leaving 8 bases between the germline ends. Germline values: CDR1 LNHNV, CDR2 YYDKDF (reference sequence). This CDR3 contains 13 residues. CDR3 sequence reads: CATSRQNDNEQFF. The CDR3 nucleotides are TGTGCCACCAGCAGGCAGAACGACAATGAGCAGTTCTTC.

CDR3 residues: CASSFRQGGPEQYF. The CDR3 nucleotides read TGTGCCAGCAGCTTCAGACAGGGGGGCCCCGAGCAGTACTTC. V is TRBV5-6 and J is TRBJ2-7; 9 nucleotides line up with TRBD1. V shed 2 bases, J shed 6 bases, and the junction held 6 bases outside the gene matches. Germline V gene data show CDR1 as SGHDT and CDR2 as YYEEEE. The CDR3 loop spans 14 amino acids. Combining the CDR3 with reference TRBV5-6 and TRBJ2-7 gives the whole variable domain DAGVTQSPTHLIKTRGQQVTLRCSPKSGHDTVSWYQQALGQGPQFIFQYYEEEERQRGNFPDRFSGHQFPNYSSELNVNALLLGDSALYLCASSFRQGGPEQYFGPGTRLTVT.